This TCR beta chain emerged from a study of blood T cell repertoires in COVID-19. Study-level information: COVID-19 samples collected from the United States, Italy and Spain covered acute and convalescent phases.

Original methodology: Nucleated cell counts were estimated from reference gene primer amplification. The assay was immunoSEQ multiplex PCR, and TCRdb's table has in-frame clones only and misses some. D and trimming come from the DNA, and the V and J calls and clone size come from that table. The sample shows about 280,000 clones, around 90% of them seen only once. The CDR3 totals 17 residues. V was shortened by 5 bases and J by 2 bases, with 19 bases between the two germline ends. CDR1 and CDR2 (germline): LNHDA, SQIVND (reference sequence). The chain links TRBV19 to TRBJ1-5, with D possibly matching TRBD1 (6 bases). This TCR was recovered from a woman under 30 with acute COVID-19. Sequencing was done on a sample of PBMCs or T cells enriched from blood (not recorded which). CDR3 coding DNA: TGTGCCAGTAGTCTGGACCAGGGGTTGGACGGCAATCAGCCCCAGCATTTT. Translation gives CASSLDQGLDGNQPQHF.